This TCR beta chain was sequenced during a study of blood T cells in healthy people across ages. A word on this clonotype: Its antigen is unidentified.

A second PCR, run for about 7 to 11 cycles, used a sample-barcoded 5' primer plus a J-beta primer mix. TCRdb reanalysed the 5' RACE reads using MiXCR and keeps one entry per CDR3 protein. The sample has hundreds of thousands of distinct CDR3 sequences; roughly 43% are singletons. Whole-study results and caveats: Donor CMV infection status was unknown, possibly confounding age-related changes in expanded clonotypes.

Each donor gave roughly 9.8 milliliters of peripheral blood. The CDR3 length is 14 residues. V lost 3 bases and J 2 bases, leaving 10 bases between the germline ends. Per germline, CDR1 MNHNS and CDR2 SASEGT. The specimen sequenced was blood. The V gene is TRBV6-1, the J gene TRBJ1-2; D call uncertain. This TCR came from an elderly man in good health. CDR3 in DNA: TGTGCCAGCAGTGAGGTAGCCAGCAACTATGGCTACACCTTC. Translated, it gives CASSEVASNYGYTF.